Listed below are T cell receptor beta chains from one sample, sequenced in a study of T cell responses to AZD1222 COVID-19 vaccine. The repertoire was sequenced with immunoSEQ multiplex PCR; TCRdb's copy has only in-frame clones and lacks some. Among 200,000 to 250,000 clones listed, around 94% were seen once. The sequenced sample was peripheral blood, obtained 28 days after the second dose of the MenACWY control vaccine. The receptor set was obtained from an adult who received the MenACWY meningococcal vaccine as a control. CDR3s include the opening cysteine and the closing phenylalanine or tryptophan. D genes are given only for firm matches. Where a row states a size, it is once, few, many or the class of an expanded clone; other rows omit it.

abundance | j_gene | d_gene | v_gene | CDR3aa | CDR3nt
. | TRBJ1-1 | . | TRBV7-9 | CASSLLPGTNTEAFF | TGTGCCAGCAGCCTGTTACCCGGGACGAACACTGAAGCTTTCTTT
. | TRBJ1-5 | . | TRBV2 | CASSDFGGYQPQHF | TGTGCCAGCAGTGATTTCGGGGGCTATCAGCCCCAGCATTTT
. | TRBJ1-1 | . | TRBV28 | CASSRSERRGRTEAFF | TGTGCCAGCAGTCGCTCCGAACGCAGGGGTCGGACTGAAGCTTTCTTT
. | TRBJ1-1 | TRBD1 | TRBV19 | CASSIDRTGQAFF | TGTGCCAGTAGTATAGACCGGACAGGCCAAGCTTTCTTT
. | TRBJ1-2 | TRBD1 | TRBV10-3 | CAISIDRDANYGYTF | TGTGCCATCAGTATAGACAGGGATGCTAACTATGGCTACACCTTC
. | TRBJ1-2 | . | TRBV5-1 | CASSYTQLYGYTF | TGCGCCAGCAGCTATACACAGCTCTATGGCTACACCTTC
. | TRBJ1-5 | . | TRBV6-1 | CASSEAGGQRPQHF | TGTGCCAGCAGTGAAGCTGGGGGGCAACGGCCCCAGCATTTT
. | TRBJ2-1 | TRBD2 | TRBV15 | CATSTGTSGRGEQFF | TGTGCCACCAGCACCGGGACTAGCGGGAGGGGCGAGCAGTTCTTC
. | TRBJ2-7 | . | TRBV15 | CATSRESVDISYEQYF | TGTGCCACCAGCAGAGAGTCGGTGGACATTTCCTACGAGCAGTACTTC
. | TRBJ1-1 | . | TRBV9 | CASGAGMNTEAFF | TGTGCCAGCGGTGCAGGGATGAACACTGAAGCTTTCTTT
. | TRBJ2-5 | TRBD2 | TRBV7-6 | CASSLGLAGVRETQYF | TGTGCCAGCAGCTTAGGACTAGCGGGAGTAAGGGAGACCCAGTACTTC
. | TRBJ1-2 | . | TRBV20-1 | CSASSGRTYGYTF | TGCAGTGCTAGTTCTGGACGGACCTATGGCTACACCTTC
. | TRBJ1-2 | TRBD1 | TRBV2 | CASSSGQGSGYTF | TGTGCCAGCAGCTCGGGACAGGGAAGCGGCTACACCTTC
. | TRBJ2-5 | . | TRBV18 | CASSPDDQYQETQYF | TGTGCCAGCTCACCAGACGACCAGTACCAAGAGACCCAGTACTTC
. | TRBJ1-4 | TRBD1 | TRBV25-1 | CASSESRRGDEKLFF | TGTGCCAGCAGTGAAAGTCGCAGGGGGGATGAAAAACTGTTTTTT
. | TRBJ1-1 | . | TRBV28 | CASSTTAVSMNTEAFF | TGTGCCAGCAGCACGACAGCAGTGAGCATGAACACTGAAGCTTTCTTT
. | TRBJ1-3 | TRBD1 | TRBV9 | CASSVGLADRGDYSGNTIYF | TGTGCCAGCAGCGTAGGTTTAGCCGACAGGGGGGATTACTCTGGAAACACCATATATTTT
. | TRBJ2-7 | TRBD2 | TRBV19 | CASSIPGLAGREQYF | TGTGCCAGTAGTATACCGGGACTAGCGGGACGGGAGCAGTACTTC
. | TRBJ1-2 | TRBD1 | TRBV27 | CASSVTGKGNYGYTF | TGTGCCAGCAGCGTGACAGGGAAAGGGAACTATGGCTACACCTTC
. | TRBJ1-4 | . | TRBV6-6 | CASSYAWGVFNEKLFF | TGTGCCAGCAGTTACGCCTGGGGAGTTTTTAATGAAAAACTGTTTTTT
once | TRBJ2-5 | TRBD2 | TRBV7-2 | CASSLLAARETQYF | TGTGCCAGCAGCTTACTAGCGGCAAGAGAGACCCAGTACTTC
. | TRBJ2-7 | TRBD2 | TRBV10-3 | CAINTSGAGKFYF | TGTGCCATCAATACTAGCGGAGCCGGGAAGTTTTACTTC
. | TRBJ2-7 | TRBD1 | TRBV28 | CASSSDLEMGQGHEQYF | TGTGCCAGCAGTTCAGATCTCGAAATGGGACAGGGCCACGAGCAGTACTTC
. | TRBJ1-5 | TRBD1 | TRBV3-1/TRBV3-2 | CASSIDRGRSNQPQHF | TGTGCCAGCAGTATCGACAGGGGTCGGAGCAATCAGCCCCAGCATTTT
once | TRBJ2-2 | . | TRBV6-2/TRBV6-3 | CASSYIPGELFF | TGTGCCAGCAGTTATATCCCCGGGGAGCTGTTTTTT
. | TRBJ2-2 | . | TRBV4-2 | CASSQVRGGGGTGELFF | TGTGCCAGCAGCCAAGTTAGGGGGGGAGGAGGCACCGGGGAGCTGTTTTTT
. | TRBJ1-2 | . | TRBV12-3/TRBV12-4 | CASSLGQNYGYTF | TGTGCCAGCAGTTTAGGGCAAAACTATGGCTACACCTTC
. | TRBJ2-3 | . | TRBV6-5 | CASSYRMTKSTDTQYF | TGTGCCAGCAGTTACCGGATGACAAAGAGCACAGATACGCAGTATTTT
. | TRBJ2-7 | . | TRBV28 | CASSFPRYEQYF | TGTGCCAGCAGTTTTCCCAGGTACGAGCAGTACTTC
. | TRBJ2-1 | TRBD1 | TRBV2 | CASGRLDRSPYNEQFF | TGTGCCAGCGGCCGGTTGGACAGGAGCCCGTACAATGAGCAGTTCTTC
. | TRBJ1-1 | TRBD1 | TRBV28 | CASSLQGVNTKAFF | TGTGCCAGCAGTTTGCAGGGGGTAAACACTAAAGCTTTCTTT
. | TRBJ2-2 | TRBD2 | TRBV13 | CASRGSGVTGELFF | TGTGCCAGCAGGGGTAGCGGGGTCACCGGGGAGCTGTTTTTT
. | TRBJ2-1 | TRBD2 | TRBV5-1 | CASSVGSGGANEQFF | TGCGCCAGCAGCGTGGGTAGCGGGGGGGCGAATGAGCAGTTCTTC
. | TRBJ1-2 | . | TRBV28 | CASSLWDGANYGYTF | TGTGCCAGCAGTTTATGGGACGGGGCTAACTATGGCTACACCTTC
. | TRBJ2-7 | . | TRBV20-1 | CSAPSSYEQYF | TGCAGTGCCCCCAGCTCCTACGAGCAGTACTTC
. | TRBJ2-5 | . | TRBV3-1/TRBV3-2 | CASSQVLPANQETQYF | TGTGCCAGCAGCCAAGTTTTGCCCGCAAACCAAGAGACCCAGTACTTC
. | TRBJ2-2 | . | TRBV2 | CASTPLSGLTGELFF | TGTGCCAGCACCCCTTTGAGCGGGTTAACCGGGGAGCTGTTTTTT
. | TRBJ2-7 | . | TRBV5-1 | CASSLTAQQGPGYEQYF | TGCGCCAGCAGCTTAACGGCTCAACAGGGTCCCGGATACGAGCAGTACTTC
few | TRBJ1-1 | . | TRBV14 | CASSRGSNTEAFF | TGTGCCAGCAGTCGGGGTTCGAACACTGAAGCTTTCTTT
. | TRBJ1-5 | . | TRBV19 | CAIGGRAASNQPQHF | TGTGCCATTGGGGGCAGGGCTGCGAGCAATCAGCCCCAGCATTTT
. | TRBJ1-6 | TRBD1 | TRBV2 | CASSGQGSYNSPLHF | TGTGCCAGCAGCGGACAGGGATCCTATAATTCACCCCTCCACTTT
. | TRBJ1-6 | . | TRBV27 | CASSLYRANSPLHF | TGTGCCAGCAGTTTATACAGGGCCAATTCACCCCTCCACTTT
. | TRBJ1-1 | TRBD1 | TRBV29-1 | CSVAFGQGSEAFF | TGCAGCGTTGCCTTCGGACAGGGTTCTGAAGCTTTCTTT
. | TRBJ1-1 | TRBD1 | TRBV5-1 | CASSLVPLQGAGTEAFF | TGCGCCAGCAGCTTGGTTCCCCTACAGGGGGCCGGGACTGAAGCTTTCTTT
few | TRBJ2-7 | . | TRBV2 | CASSEPGGALSYEQYF | TGTGCCAGCAGTGAGCCCGGGGGTGCCCTCTCGTACGAGCAGTACTTC
. | TRBJ2-2 | . | TRBV27 | CASSLWAGTGELFF | TGTGCCAGCAGTTTATGGGCGGGCACCGGGGAGCTGTTTTTT
. | TRBJ2-7 | TRBD2 | TRBV4-2 | CASTNGLAGAHEQYF | TGTGCCAGCACCAACGGACTAGCGGGAGCCCACGAGCAGTACTTC
. | TRBJ2-2 | . | TRBV12-1 | CASSSPRDTRPNTGELFF | TGTGCCAGCAGCTCCCCGAGGGACACCAGACCGAACACCGGGGAGCTGTTTTTT
. | TRBJ2-7 | TRBD2 | TRBV27 | CASSPLAGGSGEQYF | TGTGCCAGCAGTCCTTTAGCGGGGGGGTCGGGCGAGCAGTACTTC
. | TRBJ2-1 | TRBD2 | TRBV9 | CASSFGLAEADEQFF | TGTGCCAGCAGCTTTGGACTAGCGGAAGCCGATGAGCAGTTCTTC
. | TRBJ2-1 | TRBD1 | TRBV6-5 | CASSNPGQKRNEQFF | TGTGCCAGCAGTAACCCGGGACAGAAGAGGAATGAGCAGTTCTTC
. | TRBJ2-7 | TRBD1 | TRBV3-1/TRBV3-2 | CASSQPGQGLIEQYF | TGTGCCAGCAGCCAACCGGGACAGGGTCTTATCGAGCAGTACTTC
. | TRBJ1-1 | . | TRBV9 | CASSVGPTANTEAFF | TGTGCCAGCAGCGTAGGGCCCACGGCCAACACTGAAGCTTTCTTT